The sample holds a few counts of the clone carrying this T cell receptor (beta chain). The entry originates in a study of human T cells and chemical hapten exposure. As to time point: pre-sensitization, week 0. Specified treatment: therapeutic diphenylcyclopropenone sensitization with weekly scalp DPC. Investigators collected blood before applying each patch test. CDR1 and CDR2 (germline): MDHEN, SYDVKM. V was trimmed by 4 bases and J by 11 bases, leaving 11 bases between them. This CDR3 has 11 amino acids. The study used a library that attached unique molecular identifiers to individual cDNA molecules. MiXCR, run by TCRdb on the RACE reads, gives a single entry per CDR3 protein. The table lists tens of thousands of distinct CDR3 sequences, 8.5% to 10% of them singletons, with roughly 13% in the top ten.

The sequence came from a woman in her 40s with alopecia areata. Some clones in this sample may be carry-over from other donors' samples. Sample: whole blood, taken in connection with sensitization to the hapten diphenylcyclopropenone (DPC). The chain couples TRBV28 to TRBJ1-1; D is unclear. CDR3 residues: CASSWEGEAFF. The CDR3 coding sequence is TGTGCCAGCAGTTGGGAGGGAGAGGCTTTCTTT.